The 24 T cell receptor beta chains reported below all come from one sample, sequenced in a study of post-analysis software for immune sequencing data. Study-level findings and limits: The five TRBV segments detected at higher frequency in patients than in controls included TRBV5-6, TRBV5-1 and TRBV20-1.

Unique molecular identifiers were present in the TCR beta cDNA libraries. TCRdb re-called the PCR reads with MiXCR, one entry per CDR3 protein. The data hold about 460,000 distinct CDR3 sequences, with over 35% observed a single time. The antigens these receptors bind are not known. Sequenced input: blood. All receptors come from a girl under 18 with multiple sclerosis.

The V call is TRBV28, the J call TRBJ2-3; either TRBD1 or TRBD2 may fit D (5 bases each). The CDR3 runs to 14 residues. The germline gives CDR1 MDHEN, CDR2 SYDVKM. Trimming took off 6 bases at V and 0 bases at J, with 10 bases between the two ends. CDR3 sequence (DNA): TGTGCCAGCAGCCCGGGACGGAGCACAGATACGCAGTATTTT. It translates to CASSPGRSTDTQYF.

This clonotype was detected ten times or more. The rearrangement joins TRBV7-2 to TRBJ2-7; the match to TRBD1 covers 9 bases. This CDR3 is built from 12 residues. After removal of 5 bases from V and 5 bases from J, the junction contained 1 base not matched to a gene. CDR1 is SGHTA and CDR2 is FQGNSA in the germline V gene. CDR3 loop: CASSRDRDEQYF. The CDR3 coding sequence is TGTGCCAGCAGCCGGGACAGGGACGAGCAGTACTTC.

The CDR3 DNA reads as TGTGCCAGCAGTGAACGGGCGGGAAGAACCGATGAGCAGTTCTTC. It is translated as CASSERAGRTDEQFF. The chain uses TRBV6-1 and TRBJ2-1; tentatively, D is TRBD2 (6 bases). Germline V gene lookup returns CDR1 MNHNS and CDR2 SASEGT. Trimming shortened V by 2 bases and J by 8 bases, and 16 bases separated the two germline ends. This CDR3 has 15 amino acids.

J is TRBJ2-5 and V is TRBV14; 9 bases map to TRBD2. Germline CDR1 SGHDN, CDR2 FVKESK. The CDR3 is made up of 15 amino acids. The V and J ends lost 4 bases and 5 bases, in that order; junction bases with no gene match: 8. The CDR3 DNA is TGTGCCAGCAGCCGAATAGCGGGAGTACCCGAGACCCAGTACTTC. Protein: CASSRIAGVPETQYF. The whole variable domain, remainder taken from reference TRBV14 and TRBJ2-5, is EAGVTQFPSHSVIEKGQTVTLRCDPISGHDNLYWYRRVMGKEIKFLLHFVKESKQDESGMPNNRFLAERTGGTYSTLKVQPAELEDSGVYFCASSRIAGVPETQYFGPGTRLLVL.

CDR3 region: CASSLATGNSNYGYTF. The CDR3 DNA reads TGTGCCAGCAGCTTAGCAACAGGGAACTCTAACTATGGCTACACCTTC. The rearrangement joins TRBV7-2 to TRBJ1-2; D is possibly TRBD1 (6 bases). From germline, CDR1 is SGHTA and CDR2 FQGNSA. V shed 0 bases and J shed 0 bases, with 11 bases lying between them. CDR3 length: 16 amino acids. Together with reference TRBV7-2 and TRBJ1-2, the CDR3 gives the full variable domain: GAGVSQSPSNKVTEKGKDVELRCDPISGHTALYWYRQSLGQGLEFLIYFQGNSAPDKSGLPSDRFSAERTGGSVSTLTIQRTQQEDSAVYLCASSLATGNSNYGYTFGSGTRLTVV.

This clonotype occurred a few times. V gene TRBV30 combines with J gene TRBJ1-1; TRBD1 agrees at 8 bases. Trimming removed 2 bases from V and 0 bases from J; junction bases left unmatched: 8. CDR3 size: 16 residues. Germline V gene lookup returns CDR1 GTSNPN and CDR2 SVGIG (reference sequence). The CDR3 nucleotides read TGTGCCTGGAGTTTCAGGACAGGGAGCCTGAACACTGAAGCTTTCTTT. Residues: CAWSFRTGSLNTEAFF.

As for this clonotype: Compared with germline, one end of the junction differs, possibly owing to a read error. The V call is TRBV6-2 or TRBV6-3, the J call TRBJ2-5; D is possibly TRBD1 or TRBD2 (5 bases each). The germline gives CDR1 MNHEY, CDR2 SVGEGT. The CDR3 runs to 14 residues. The CDR3 region has the DNA TGTGCCAGTAGTTTTTTGGGACCGCGAGAGACCCAGTACTTC. It is translated as CASSFLGPRETQYF.

The genes are TRBV20-1 and TRBJ2-3; TRBD2 matches 11 bases. Germline-derived CDR1 and CDR2 are DFQATT and SNEGSKA (reference sequence). J gave up 2 bases and V 5 bases, and 6 bases lay outside the gene matches. This CDR3 contains 15 residues. The DNA for the CDR3 is TGCAGTGCTCTAAGACTAGCGGGGTACACAGATACGCAGTATTTT. Protein product: CSALRLAGYTDTQYF.

This clonotype was detected a few times. The chain links TRBV7-9 to TRBJ2-3; D is uncertain. The V and J ends lost 1 base and 6 bases respectively, with 11 bases between them. The CDR3 is 14 residues long. Germline V gene data show CDR1 as SEHNR and CDR2 as FQNEAQ (reference sequence). The CDR3 is CASSLVAGTDTQYF. The DNA for the CDR3 is TGTGCCAGCAGCTTAGTAGCTGGTACCGATACGCAGTATTTT.

The chain uses TRBV9 and TRBJ2-7; TRBD2 matches 7 bases. Germline loops: CDR1 SGDLS, CDR2 YYNGEE. This CDR3 has 16 amino acids. With 2 bases clipped from V and 2 bases from J, the junction kept 10 bases outside the gene matches. CDR3 loop: CASSVSPGGRAYEQYF. The DNA of the CDR3 is TGTGCCAGCAGCGTGTCGCCGGGCGGGAGAGCCTACGAGCAGTACTTC.

The chain couples TRBV24-1 to TRBJ1-1, with D possibly being TRBD1 (6 bases). Germline CDR1 is KGHDR and CDR2 is SFDVKD. The V gene lost 7 bases and the J gene lost 1 base, with 9 bases spanning the gap. The CDR3 contains 13 residues. The CDR3 region is CATRRTANTEAFF. The CDR3 nucleotides are TGTGCCACCAGGCGGACAGCGAACACTGAAGCTTTCTTT.

This clonotype was observed a few times. The chain combines TRBV18 with TRBJ2-2, with D uncertain. The V gene's germline CDR1 is KGHSH and CDR2 LQKENI. The V gene lost 1 base and the J gene lost 3 bases, with 3 bases spanning the gap. The CDR3 spans 13 residues. DNA for the CDR3: TGTGCCAGCTCACCACGGGACACCGGGGAGCTGTTTTTT. As protein: CASSPRDTGELFF.

The rearrangement links TRBV9 to TRBJ2-3; D possibly corresponds to TRBD1 (6 bases). Per the germline V gene, CDR1 is SGDLS and CDR2 is YYNGEE. V gave up 0 bases and J gave up 1 base, with 9 bases separating them. The CDR3 runs 15 residues. CDR3 region: CASSVGTAGTDTQYF. The CDR3 nucleotides are TGTGCCAGCAGCGTAGGGACAGCAGGCACAGATACGCAGTATTTT. Full variable domain (remainder filled in from reference TRBV9 and TRBJ2-3): DSGVTQTPKHLITATGQRVTLRCSPRSGDLSVYWYQQSLDQGLQFLIQYYNGEERAKGNILERFSAQQFPDLHSELNLSSLELGDSALYFCASSVGTAGTDTQYFGPGTRLTVL.

On this clonotype: Mismatch with germline at one junction end may stem from a read error. The chain links TRBV20-1 to TRBJ2-3; TRBD2 agrees at 9 bases. CDR3 length equals 15 residues. CDR1 DFQATT and CDR2 SNEGSKA come from the germline V gene (reference sequence). CDR3: CIARDPSGTSDTQYF. CDR3 sequence (DNA): TGCATTGCTAGAGATCCTAGCGGGACCTCAGATACGCAGTATTTT.

This clonotype was seen more than once but under ten times. The chain employs TRBV28 and TRBJ1-1; D is ambiguous. The germline V gene encodes CDR1 MDHEN and CDR2 SYDVKM. The CDR3 extends over 12 amino acids. Trimming cost V 2 bases and J 5 bases, with 6 bases left between them. DNA for the CDR3: TGTGCCAGCAGTTTAGGGCAAACTGAAGCTTTCTTT. Encoded protein: CASSLGQTEAFF.

V gene TRBV20-1 combines with J gene TRBJ1-5, with D possibly matching TRBD1 (6 bases). Germline loops: CDR1 DFQATT, CDR2 SNEGSKA (reference sequence). The V end lost 5 bases, the J end lost 5 bases, and 16 bases lay between the germline ends. The CDR3 extends over 14 amino acids. The CDR3 nucleotides read TGCAGTGCTGTCCCCGGGACATTAGATCAGCCCCAGCATTTT. It specifies CSAVPGTLDQPQHF.

The table lists this clonotype with a few counts. The chain employs TRBV5-1 and TRBJ2-5, with TRBD1 identical over 8 bases. V shed 7 bases and J 4 bases; nucleotides not matched to a gene: 6. From germline, CDR1 is SGHRS and CDR2 YFSETQ. This CDR3 is built from 13 residues. The CDR3 nucleotides read TGCGCCAGCGGCACAGGGGGTGGAGAGACCCAGTACTTC. As protein: CASGTGGGETQYF.

The genes are TRBV5-1 and TRBJ2-1; TRBD1 agrees at 10 bases. V lost 7 bases, J lost 6 bases, and 7 bases stayed unmatched. CDR3 size: 14 residues. In germline, CDR1 is SGHRS, CDR2 YFSETQ. The CDR3 DNA reads TGCGCCAGCGCTATGGGACAGGGGCCCAATGAGCAGTTCTTC. Translation gives CASAMGQGPNEQFF.

This clonotype was recorded once. This chain links TRBV5-1 with TRBJ2-7; 9 nucleotides line up with TRBD1. CDR1 is SGHRS, CDR2 YFSETQ, per germline. This CDR3 has 14 residues. J lost 3 bases, V lost 5 bases, and 6 bases had no gene match. CDR3 region: CASRSGTGIYEQYF. The CDR3 DNA reads TGCGCCAGCAGGTCCGGGACAGGGATCTACGAGCAGTACTTC.

V is TRBV18 and J is TRBJ1-4; 7 nucleotides line up with TRBD1. The ends lost 3 bases at V and 8 bases at J; junction bases unmatched: 15. The CDR3 is 17 amino acids. Germline values: CDR1 KGHSH, CDR2 LQKENI. CDR3 sequence: CASSPPNRGTVGEKLFF. CDR3 nucleotide sequence: TGTGCCAGCTCACCGCCTAACCGCGGGACAGTAGGAGAAAAACTGTTTTTT.

The V gene is TRBV20-1, the J gene TRBJ2-7; 8 nucleotides match TRBD1. Germline-derived CDR1 and CDR2 are DFQATT and SNEGSKA (reference sequence). The CDR3 extends over 14 amino acids. With V trimmed by 6 bases and J by 0 bases, 7 bases remained unmatched. This chain's CDR3 is CSAVRDRRSYEQYF. The DNA of the CDR3 is TGCAGTGCCGTAAGGGACAGGCGCTCCTACGAGCAGTACTTC.

The chain recombines TRBV18 with TRBJ2-3; possibly TRBD2 for D (5 bases). Trimming left V 3 bases short and J 0 bases short, with 10 bases between. Germline V lookup: CDR1 KGHSH, CDR2 LQKENI. This CDR3 is built from 15 residues. CDR3 coding DNA: TGTGCCAGCTCACCTATCGGCGGGAGCACAGATACGCAGTATTTT. This gives the protein CASSPIGGSTDTQYF. The full variable domain, in which reference TRBV18 and TRBJ2-3 provide the parts outside the CDR3, is NAGVMQNPRHLVRRRGQEARLRCSPMKGHSHVYWYRQLPEEGLKFMVYLQKENIIDESGMPKERFSAEFPKEGPSILRIQQVVRGDSAAYFCASSPIGGSTDTQYFGPGTRLTVL.

V is TRBV7-2 and J is TRBJ2-1; TRBD1 matches 8 bases. The CDR3 spans 15 residues. Per the germline V gene, CDR1 is SGHTA and CDR2 is FQGNSA. V shed 5 bases, J shed 3 bases, and the junction held 6 bases outside the gene matches. In DNA, the CDR3 is TGTGCCAGCAGCCCCGGGACAGGAAACTACAATGAGCAGTTCTTC. Translated: CASSPGTGNYNEQFF.

This clonotype was recorded only once. The V and J genes are TRBV29-1 and TRBJ1-1, with 10 bases identical to TRBD1. Germline V CDR1 and CDR2: SQVTM, ANQGSEA. This CDR3 is built from 13 residues. V was pared by 5 bases and J by 3 bases, with 3 bases of the junction left unmatched. CDR3 sequence reads: CSVRTGGYTEAFF. The CDR3 nucleotides are TGCAGCGTTCGGACAGGGGGTTACACTGAAGCTTTCTTT.